The clone carrying this T cell receptor beta chain has only a few counts. This CDR3 comprises 13 residues. The V end lost 2 bases, the J end lost 1 base, and 5 bases lay between the germline ends. Germline V gene data show CDR1 as SEHNR and CDR2 as FQNEAQ (reference sequence). TCRdb redid the calling of the 5' RACE reads with MiXCR, one entry per CDR3 protein. The sample carries under 350,000 distinct CDR3 sequences, more than 8% recorded once. The data stem from a study of identical twins. This same sample was also part of a study on yellow fever vaccine responses in identical twins.

The clonotype was recovered from a woman aged 18-30 years in good health. V and J are TRBV7-9 and TRBJ2-5; D uncertain. What was sequenced was CD8+ T cells sorted from blood. The CDR3 DNA sequence: TGTGCCAGCAGCTTATTCCCCCAAGAGACCCAGTACTTC. Its translation is CASSLFPQETQYF. Variable domain in full (rest from reference TRBV7-9 and TRBJ2-5): DTGVSQNPRHKITKRGQNVTFRCDPISEHNRLYWYRQTLGQGPEFLTYFQNEAQLEKSRLLSDRFSAERPKGSFSTLEIQRTEQGDSAMYLCASSLFPQETQYFGPGTRLLVL.